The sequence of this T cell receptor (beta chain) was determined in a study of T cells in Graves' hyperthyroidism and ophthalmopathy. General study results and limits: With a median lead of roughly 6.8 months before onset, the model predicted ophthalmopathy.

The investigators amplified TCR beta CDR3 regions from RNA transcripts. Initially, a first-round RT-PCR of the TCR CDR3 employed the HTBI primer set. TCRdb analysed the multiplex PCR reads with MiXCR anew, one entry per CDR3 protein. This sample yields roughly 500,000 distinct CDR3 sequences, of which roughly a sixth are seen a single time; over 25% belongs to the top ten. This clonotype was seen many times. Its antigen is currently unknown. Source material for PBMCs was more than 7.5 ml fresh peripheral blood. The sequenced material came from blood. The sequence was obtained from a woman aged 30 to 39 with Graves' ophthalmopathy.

The CDR3 region is CASSSSGTRVYEQYF. CDR3 in DNA: TGTGCCAGCAGTTCCTCCGGGACAAGGGTCTACGAGCAGTACTTC. The chain combines TRBV28 with TRBJ2-7, with D possibly matching TRBD1 (6 bases). Between the trimmed V and J ends, which lost 4 bases and 3 bases, there was a span of 16 bases. The CDR3 is 15 amino acids. CDR1 is MDHEN, CDR2 SYDVKM, per germline.